This TCR beta chain was recovered during a study of early T cells in non-severe SARS-CoV-2 infection. CDR1 and CDR2 (germline): SGHKS, YYEKEE (reference sequence). V lost 3 bases and J 1 base, leaving 19 bases between the germline ends. This CDR3 is built from 17 residues. Points from the study as a whole: Anti-spike CD8 specificities were favored by VDJdb matching, whose results missed private and CD4 specificities.

MiXCR, applied by TCRdb to the 5' RACE reads, yields one record per CDR3 protein. The sample lists about 69,000 distinct CDR3 sequences; 12% were seen once. This clonotype was seen ten or more times. Its target is not known. The rearrangement uses TRBV5-5 and TRBJ1-1; D remains ambiguous. The TCR comes from an adult who was a healthcare worker with PCR-confirmed SARS-CoV-2 infection or an uninfected control (not recorded which). The sequenced sample was whole blood. CDR3 protein: CASSSPTQNFGNTEAFF. The DNA of the CDR3 is TGTGCCAGCAGCTCGCCCACACAGAACTTTGGGAACACTGAAGCTTTCTTT.